This note documents a single T cell receptor (beta chain) sequence. Antigen: not known. This sample is part of a study of T cell responses to AZD1222 COVID-19 vaccine. Study details: Second-dose groups at about 4 or about 12 weeks were pooled.

Clones were sequenced by immunoSEQ multiplex PCR, and TCRdb holds only the in-frame ones, with some missing. The data hold fewer than 120,000 clones, with roughly 90% observed a single time. The V gene's germline CDR1 is LGHDT and CDR2 YNNKEL (reference sequence). The CDR3 is 15 amino acids. The V gene lost 0 bases and the J gene lost 3 bases, with 9 bases spanning the gap. Study results and limitations: There were repertoire samples only from the period after the peak T cell response.

The TCR was taken from an adult in good health. The sequenced sample was peripheral blood, obtained on day 0 of AZD1222 vaccination. V gene TRBV3-1 (or the pseudogene TRBV3-2) combines with J gene TRBJ1-5; no firm D call. For the CDR3, the DNA is TGTGCCAGCAGCCAAGACGCACGGGCCAATCAGCCCCAGCATTTT. It specifies CASSQDARANQPQHF.